These 18 T cell receptor beta chains originate from one sample sequenced in a study of blood T cell repertoires in COVID-19. Profiled with immunoSEQ multiplex PCR; TCRdb holds only in-frame clones, not every one. The table records about 280,000 clones, nearly 90% of them present only once. Input material: PBMCs or T cells enriched from blood (not recorded which). The receptors shown here come from a woman aged 18-29 years with acute COVID-19.

J is TRBJ1-2 and V is TRBV30; D unresolved. Trimming cost V 3 bases and J 6 bases, with 8 bases left between them. In germline, CDR1 is GTSNPN, CDR2 SVGIG (reference sequence). The CDR3 runs to 11 residues. The CDR3 protein is CAWSYRDGYTF. In nucleotides, the CDR3 is TGTGCCTGGAGCTATCGGGATGGCTACACCTTC.

The chain has TRBV6-4 and TRBJ1-2; maybe TRBD1 (6 bases). Deletions cut 6 bases from V and 7 bases from J, with 15 bases between. Germline V gene sequence: CDR1 MRHNA, CDR2 SNTAGT. There are 13 residues in the CDR3. The CDR3 loop reads CASRQGLQGGYTF. The CDR3, as DNA: TGTGCCAGCAGACAGGGATTACAAGGTGGCTACACCTTC.

The chain couples TRBV28 to TRBJ1-6; 10 bases are shared with TRBD1. The CDR3 has 15 residues. Germline values: CDR1 MDHEN, CDR2 SYDVKM. Losses at the gene ends were 5 bases for V and 6 bases for J; bases not matched to a gene: 4. Here the CDR3 reads CASSDRTGGNSPLHF. The CDR3 region has the DNA TGTGCCAGCAGTGACAGGACAGGGGGTAATTCACCCCTCCACTTT.

The chain couples TRBV19 to TRBJ1-1; D unresolved. The CDR3 is 12 residues long. Deletions cut 5 bases from V and 4 bases from J, with 8 bases between. The V gene's germline CDR1 is LNHDA and CDR2 SQIVND (reference sequence). CDR3 in DNA: TGTGCCAGTAGTTCGGGGATCACTGAAGCTTTCTTT. Translated: CASSSGITEAFF.

The chain has TRBV19 and TRBJ2-3; 10 bases are shared with TRBD1. Germline trimming cut 7 bases from V and 4 bases from J; bases unmatched to any gene: 11. This CDR3 region has 16 residues. The germline V gene encodes CDR1 LNHDA and CDR2 SQIVND (reference sequence). CDR3 sequence (DNA): TGTGCCAGTACTAAATGGGGACAGGGGATTTCAGATACGCAGTATTTT. Protein: CASTKWGQGISDTQYF.

This chain connects TRBV2 to TRBJ1-5, with D tentatively TRBD1 (5 bases). Germline V gives CDR1 SNHLY, CDR2 FYNNEI. Trimming took off 3 bases at V and 8 bases at J, with 14 bases between the two ends. CDR3 length: 14 residues. The CDR3 bases are TGTGCCAGCAGTGATTGGGGGGTGAGGGAGCCCCAGCATTTT. Encoded protein: CASSDWGVREPQHF.

V and J are TRBV5-6 and TRBJ2-7, with D tentatively TRBD2 (6 bases). The CDR3 length is 14 residues. Between the trimmed V and J ends, which lost 2 bases and 5 bases, there was a span of 14 bases. Germline values: CDR1 SGHDT, CDR2 YYEEEE. CDR3 in DNA: TGTGCCAGCAGCTTCAGTGGGTCGGGGGACGAGCAGTACTTC. Amino acids: CASSFSGSGDEQYF. The entire variable domain, with the rest obtained from reference TRBV5-6 and TRBJ2-7, is as follows: DAGVTQSPTHLIKTRGQQVTLRCSPKSGHDTVSWYQQALGQGPQFIFQYYEEEERQRGNFPDRFSGHQFPNYSSELNVNALLLGDSALYLCASSFSGSGDEQYFGPGTRLTVT.

The rearrangement links TRBV11-1 to TRBJ2-7; 8 nucleotides align to TRBD1. The CDR3 has 14 amino acids. CDR1 is SGHAT, CDR2 FQDESV, per germline (reference sequence). The trim removed 4 bases at V and 3 bases at J, leaving 5 bases unmatched. The CDR3 here is CASSSGQGLYEQYF. The CDR3 nucleotides read TGTGCCAGCAGCTCCGGACAGGGCCTCTACGAGCAGTACTTC.

V and J are TRBV9 and TRBJ2-7; 7 positions agree with TRBD2. Germline V CDR1 and CDR2: SGDLS, YYNGEE. CDR3 size: 13 residues. The V gene end was trimmed by 0 bases and the J gene end by 6 bases; junction bases not matched to a gene: 3. The CDR3 sequence: CASSVGEGGEQYF. CDR3 in DNA: TGTGCCAGCAGCGTAGGGGAGGGAGGCGAGCAGTACTTC.

This clone has just one count. The chain employs TRBV7-9 and TRBJ1-2; D remains unclear. Germline V gives CDR1 SEHNR, CDR2 FQNEAQ (reference sequence). The CDR3 contains 13 residues. V was cut by 2 bases and J by 0 bases, with 4 bases left in between. The CDR3: CASSLTTNYGYTF. CDR3 coding DNA: TGTGCCAGCAGCTTAACAACTAACTATGGCTACACCTTC.

The rearrangement uses TRBV5-1 and TRBJ1-4, with D possibly being TRBD1 (5 bases). The CDR3 runs 16 residues. Trimming removed 0 bases at V and 8 bases at J, with 17 bases between. CDR1 and CDR2 (germline): SGHRS, YFSETQ. CDR3 sequence reads: CASSLESLGLSEKLFF. The CDR3, as DNA: TGCGCCAGCAGCTTGGAAAGTCTGGGGCTGAGCGAAAAACTGTTTTTT.

This chain uses TRBV28 with TRBJ1-3; possible D gene TRBD1, 6 bases. The V and J ends lost 6 bases and 5 bases respectively, with 14 bases between them. The CDR3 loop spans 14 amino acids. CDR1 is MDHEN, CDR2 SYDVKM, per germline. For the CDR3, the DNA is TGTGCCAGCAGGCCACTCGGGACACGAAACACCATATATTTT. Translated, it gives CASRPLGTRNTIYF.

The chain is built from TRBV27 and TRBJ2-3; TRBD2 agrees at 9 bases. CDR1 MNHEY and CDR2 SMNVEV come from the germline V gene (reference sequence). The CDR3 is 17 residues long. The J segment lost 4 bases and the V segment lost 6 bases, leaving 14 bases of the junction unmatched. CDR3 nucleotide sequence: TGTGCCAGCAGCCATACCCTTAGCGGGAGCCCCCCAGATACGCAGTATTTT. Translated: CASSHTLSGSPPDTQYF.

The gene calls are TRBV11-2 and TRBJ1-2; TRBD1 is a possible D gene (6 bases). The CDR3 has 14 amino acids. Trimming took 5 bases from V and 2 from J, leaving 12 bases between them. Germline lookup yields CDR1 SGHAT and CDR2 FQNNGV. DNA of the CDR3: TGTGCCAGCAGCCCAGGGAGGGGGAACTATGGCTACACCTTC. Translating it yields CASSPGRGNYGYTF.

The chain joins TRBV19 to TRBJ2-1, with 9 nucleotides matching TRBD2. This CDR3 comprises 15 residues. Per germline, CDR1 LNHDA and CDR2 SQIVND (reference sequence). V dropped 6 bases and J dropped 5; count of bases not matched to a gene: 8. The CDR3 spells CASRNRPSGNNEQFF. CDR3 nucleotides: TGTGCCAGTAGAAATAGGCCTAGCGGGAACAATGAGCAGTTCTTC.

V is TRBV5-4 and J is TRBJ2-1; TRBD2 matches 7 bases. V was clipped by 0 bases and J by 2 bases; unmatched bases: 8. The CDR3 contains 17 residues. CDR1 and CDR2 (germline): SGHNT, YYREEE (reference sequence). CDR3 protein: CASSLAGGRATYNEQFF. The CDR3 DNA is TGTGCCAGCAGCTTGGCCGGTGGGAGGGCCACCTACAATGAGCAGTTCTTC.

The chain couples TRBV4-1 to TRBJ2-2; tentatively, D is TRBD2 (5 bases). The ends were cut back, 2 bases at V and 5 bases at J, with 18 bases in the middle. The CDR3 sequence is 17 residues long. Germline CDR1 and CDR2: MGHRA and YSYEKL. DNA for the CDR3: TGCGCCAGCAGCCAAAGCGGATCCGGGGTAGGGACCGGGGAGCTGTTTTTT. It translates to CASSQSGSGVGTGELFF.

The chain recombines TRBV5-1 with TRBJ2-4; 16 bases are a match to TRBD2. Losses at the gene ends were 3 bases for V and 1 base for J; bases not matched to a gene: 7. This CDR3 is 19 amino acids long. Germline CDR1 and CDR2: SGHRS and YFSETQ. This CDR3 is CASSSNPGLAGGAKNIQYF. The DNA for the CDR3 is TGCGCCAGCAGCTCTAACCCGGGACTAGCGGGAGGGGCCAAAAACATTCAGTACTTC.